This T cell receptor (beta chain) was recorded in a study of T cells in Graves' hyperthyroidism and ophthalmopathy (dated by TCRdb to between 2017 and 2020). Context from the whole study: Peripheral blood samples were taken at initial diagnosis, before any treatment was given. TCR Vbeta CDR3 sequencing of roughly 140 peripheral blood samples (about 45 ophthalmopathy, around 80 hyperthyroidism and around 17 progressor patients) is reported in the paper. The 75 to 100 discovery patients were divided at random into training and test sets in a 7:3 ratio. An independent validation cohort of around 20 hyperthyroidism patients and 17 patients who later progressed to ophthalmopathy tested prospective prediction of ophthalmopathy. The study also compared thyroid tissue and blood T-cell repertoires from about six Graves' hyperthyroidism patients. Following sampling, methimazole starting at 30 mg daily was given to hyperthyroidism patients, and high-dose intravenous methylprednisolone was given to ophthalmopathy patients. A discovery cohort of approximately 97 patients, approximately 44 with Graves' ophthalmopathy and 55 to 60 with stable Graves' hyperthyroidism, was used to find distinguishing TCR V-J signatures. What the research found in general, with its limitations: In cross-validation, a model built on a 13 V-J signature told ophthalmopathy apart from stable hyperthyroidism with roughly 87% sensitivity and about 81% specificity, and in testing the same model reached 80%/75%. Sample size was not statistically predetermined, and investigators were not blinded to group allocation. In validation, the model predicted progression to ophthalmopathy with approximately 70% sensitivity and approximately 72% specificity, a median of approximately 6.7 months before onset. Blood samples also contained most of the expanded thyroid clonotypes (frequency above 0.001), which suggests that blood repertoires may reflect thyroid immune responses.

Hyperthyroidism patients were newly diagnosed, had a disease duration of under 2 months, and were aged 18 to 65 years. The study excluded patients with uncontrolled infections, other autoimmune diseases, pregnancy or lactation. Diagnoses were based on clinical symptoms, serum thyroxine and TRAb, thyroid ultrasound and orbital computed tomography. Blood from progressor patients was collected at the time of first diagnosis with hyperthyroidism, before any ophthalmopathy symptoms had appeared. PBMCs were separated from roughly 10 ml of fresh peripheral blood using Ficoll-Paque density gradient centrifugation. Progressor patients were initially diagnosed with Graves' hyperthyroidism and developed ophthalmopathy during follow-up. Trizol reagent was used to extract total RNA, and RNA quality was then checked on an Agilent 2100 Bioanalyzer. A note on this clonotype: Its target antigen remains unknown. The record has no base qualities; no much larger clone is one base away.

The TCR beta CDR3 regions were amplified from the RNA transcripts. The TCR CDR3 was subjected to a first round of RT-PCR using the HTBI primer set and the Qiagen OneStep RT-PCR kit. Libraries were constructed in a second round of multiplex PCR, after which size selection and purification were performed. Paired-end sequencing of the libraries was performed with 100 bp reads on an Illumina HiSeq2000. As for the authors' bioinformatics: SOAPnuke was used to process the raw data, throwing out any read that contained adapters or uncalled bases, had a mean Phred below 15, or lacked an exact constant-primer or identifier match. High-quality paired reads were merged with COPE v1.2.5, and unique nucleotide sequences were defined as clonotypes. MiTCR v1.1 was used to align clonotypes to the IMGT TRBV, TRBD and TRBJ reference segments. Only V-J combinations with frequency above 0.0001, covering 99.2% of repertoires, were analysed. The TCS score was defined as the ratio of F50 (clonal expansion) to E x V (chaos), calculated using BLOSUM62-based TCRdist between CDR3 peptides within each V-J. Welch's t-statistics and random forest reduced some 510 V-J features to around 14, which were used in a naive Bayes classifier (R e1071). TCRdb trimmed public reads at Q25 via fastp, called clones via MiXCR and kept in-frame beta chains. Here each entry gathers all rows of one CDR3 protein and keeps the most common genes and DNA. The V and J calls follow TCRdb's processing rather than the paper's. In all, the sample holds under 450,000 distinct CDR3 sequences, and approximately 12% of those were seen once. Jointly, the top ten make up around 20% of the sample.

The CDR3 numbers 15 residues from cysteine through phenylalanine. The entry retains the CDR3 DNA only, 45 bases that are in frame from base 1. After removal of 2 bases from V and 4 bases from J, the junction retains 7 bases not matched to a gene. The germline V gene encodes CDR1 MNHEY and CDR2 SMNVEV (reference sequence). The clonotype comes from a young man with Graves' hyperthyroidism that later progressed to Graves' ophthalmopathy. The sample was blood. The chain is assembled from TRBV27 and TRBJ1-2, and 7 junction bases match TRBD1. The CDR3 region: CASSLTGALFYGYTF. The nucleotide sequence reads TGTGCCAGCAGTTTAACAGGGGCTTTATTCTATGGCTACACCTTC.